The clone carrying this TCR beta chain was detected many times. Its target is not known. These data belong to a study of tumor and adjacent non-tumor tissue in lung cancer. Findings and limits, study-wide: Tumor tissue had significantly higher TCR diversity than normal lung.

Three rounds of nested PCR, following a modified ARM-PCR protocol, produced the TCRbeta library. TCRdb passed the multiplex PCR reads through MiXCR, listing each CDR3 protein once. Of tens of thousands of distinct CDR3 sequences listed, less than 75% are singletons. No cell sorting was done before RNA was extracted from the tissue. Distant lung tissue was collected more than 3 cm away from the tumor edge. The CDR3 is made up of 17 amino acids. Trimming removed 6 bases from V and 0 bases from J, with 15 bases in between. CDR1 is ENHRY and CDR2 is SYGVKD in the germline V gene. The source material was distant non-tumor lung tissue. V and J are TRBV10-3 and TRBJ2-6; D not resolved. The receptor comes from a woman in her fifties or sixties with non-small cell lung cancer. The DNA of the CDR3 is TGTGCCATCAGCGCAACTTCTCAGACCTCTGGGGCCAACGTCCTGACTTTC. Translated, it gives CAISATSQTSGANVLTF.